This TCR beta chain is drawn from a study of CD8+CD57+ T cells in acquired aplastic anemia. Study-level findings and limits: Patients and controls turned out to have more than 25 CD8+ CDR3 sequences in common.

Genomic DNA, serving as template, underwent TCR beta VDJ and CDR3 profiling. TCRdb itself ran the reads through MiXCR, one entry per CDR3 protein. The table records hundreds of thousands of distinct CDR3 sequences, approximately 60% of them present only once. This clonotype appeared many times. The antigen is unknown. In patients chosen for sequencing, flow cytometry had shown CD8+CD57+ cell expansion. Material: sorted CD4+, CD8+, or CD8+CD57+ T cells (not recorded which) from PBMCs. This sequence was found in a human donor with aplastic anemia.

Written as DNA, the CDR3 is TGTGCCAGCAGTGAAAGGGAGGGGGGGCAACTCTACGAGCAGTACTTC. Protein sequence: CASSEREGGQLYEQYF. V and J are TRBV2 and TRBJ2-7, with D possibly TRBD2 on 7 matching bases. The CDR3 is 16 amino acids. Germline CDR1 and CDR2: SNHLY and FYNNEI. V gave up 2 bases and J gave up 3 bases, with 17 bases separating them.